Included here is one T cell receptor (beta chain) sequence, with context. Its specificity is not known. The CDR3 is made up of 15 amino acids. V was trimmed by 2 bases and J by 1 base, leaving 11 bases between them. CDR1 and CDR2 from the germline V gene are SNHLY and FYNNEI. The sample belongs to a study of cytomegalovirus exposure and HLA in healthy donors. The primer mix had 60 Vbeta and 13 Jbeta primers. Sequenced by immunoSEQ multiplex PCR; TCRdb stores in-frame clones only, minus some. The table shows approximately 120,000 clones, with about two thirds occurring only once. Study observations and caveats: An assumption of roughly uniform sequencing depth across donors underlay the presence/absence analyses. Later analysis showed most CMV-associated TCR beta chains appearing HLA-restricted. Common viral pathogens were later found to be apparently linked to several of the most significant clusters.

The rearrangement links TRBV2 to TRBJ1-1; perhaps TRBD1 as D (6 bases). The source of this sequence is a man between 60 and 75 years old in good health and CMV-seropositive. Material for sequencing was PBMCs. The chain's CDR3 is CASSESRTENTEAFF. CDR3 bases: TGTGCCAGCAGTGAATCTAGGACAGAGAACACTGAAGCTTTCTTT.